This TCR beta chain came from a study of cytomegalovirus exposure and HLA in healthy donors. Turning to the study itself: Earlier work reported 90 million to 120 million unique TCR beta sequences from 150 million to 200 million T cells.

This CDR3 is built from 13 residues. CDR1 and CDR2 from the germline V gene are SQVTM and ANQGSEA. Losses at the gene ends were 7 bases for V and 1 base for J; bases not matched to a gene: 5. Study outcomes and limitations: The study recorded 160 or so TCR beta chains that were cytomegalovirus-associated. With DRB1 most and HLA-C fewest, TCR association rates differed between HLA loci in a later analysis. The only immune exposure information that was available was CMV serostatus.

Note on this clone: Its target is not known.

PCR was performed using 60 Vbeta and 13 Jbeta primers. This table comes from immunoSEQ multiplex PCR, and its TCRdb copy is limited to in-frame clones, with some not included. The profile shows about 160,000 clones, roughly 73% of them singletons. This chain uses TRBV29-1 with TRBJ1-1; TRBD1 agrees at 8 bases. The specimen sequenced was PBMCs. The receptor was isolated from a woman in her 30s in good health and CMV-seronegative. The CDR3 loop is CSARTGWNTEAFF. CDR3 in DNA: TGCAGCGCTCGGACAGGGTGGAACACTGAAGCTTTCTTT.